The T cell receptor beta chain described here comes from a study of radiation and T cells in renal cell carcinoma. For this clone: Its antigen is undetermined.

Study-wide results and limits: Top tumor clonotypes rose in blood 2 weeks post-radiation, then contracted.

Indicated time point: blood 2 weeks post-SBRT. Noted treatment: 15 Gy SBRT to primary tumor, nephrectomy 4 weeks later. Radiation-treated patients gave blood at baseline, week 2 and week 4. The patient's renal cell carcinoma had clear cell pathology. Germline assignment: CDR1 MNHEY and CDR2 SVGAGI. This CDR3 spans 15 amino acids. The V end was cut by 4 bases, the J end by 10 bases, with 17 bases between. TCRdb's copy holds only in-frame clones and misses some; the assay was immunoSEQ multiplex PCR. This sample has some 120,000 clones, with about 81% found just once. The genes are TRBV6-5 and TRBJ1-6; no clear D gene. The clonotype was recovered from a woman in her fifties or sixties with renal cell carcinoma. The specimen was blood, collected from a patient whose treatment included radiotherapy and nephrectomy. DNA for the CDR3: TGTGCCAGCAGTTCTACCGGCACCTTGGAGTCACCCCTCCACTTT. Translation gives CASSSTGTLESPLHF.